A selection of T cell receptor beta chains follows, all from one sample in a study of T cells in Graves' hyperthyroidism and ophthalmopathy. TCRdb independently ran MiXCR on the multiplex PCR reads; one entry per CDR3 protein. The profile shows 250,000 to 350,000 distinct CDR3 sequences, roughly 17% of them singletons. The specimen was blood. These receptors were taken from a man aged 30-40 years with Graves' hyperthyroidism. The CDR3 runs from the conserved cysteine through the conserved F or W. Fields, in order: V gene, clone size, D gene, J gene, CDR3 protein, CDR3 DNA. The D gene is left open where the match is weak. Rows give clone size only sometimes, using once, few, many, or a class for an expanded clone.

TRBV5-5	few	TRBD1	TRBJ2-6	CASSPWTGSGANVLTF	TGTGCCAGCAGCCCCTGGACAGGGAGTGGGGCCAACGTCCTGACTTTC
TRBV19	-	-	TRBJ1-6	CASSIGSGVGDSPLHF	TGTGCCAGTAGTATAGGATCAGGAGTTGGGGATTCACCCCTCCACTTT
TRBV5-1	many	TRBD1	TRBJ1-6	CASSIDRGNSPLHF	TGCGCCAGCAGCATAGACAGGGGGAATTCACCCCTCCACTTT
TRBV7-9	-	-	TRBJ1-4	CASSPNIGEEKLFF	TGTGCCAGCAGCCCAAATATCGGAGAGGAAAAACTGTTTTTT
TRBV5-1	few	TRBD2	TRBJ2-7	CASSRTGGPIYEQYF	TGCGCCAGCAGCAGAACGGGAGGGCCCATATACGAGCAGTACTTC
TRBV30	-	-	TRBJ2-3	CSYLRGSLSTDTQYF	TGTTCTTACCTAAGGGGCTCCCTGAGCACAGATACGCAGTATTTT
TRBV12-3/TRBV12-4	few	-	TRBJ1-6	CASGPHINSPLHF	TGTGCCAGCGGACCACATATAAATTCACCCCTCCACTTT
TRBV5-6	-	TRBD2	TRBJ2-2	CASSWVSGSGGELFF	TGTGCCAGCAGCTGGGTGAGCGGGAGCGGCGGGGAGCTGTTTTTT
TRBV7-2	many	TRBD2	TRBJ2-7	CASSLMTSVNEQYF	TGTGCCAGCAGCCTGATGACTAGCGTGAACGAGCAGTACTTC
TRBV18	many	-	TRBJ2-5	CASSAEETQYF	TGTGCCAGCTCGGCGGAAGAGACCCAGTACTTC
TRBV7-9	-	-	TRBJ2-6	CASSLGAGFSSGANVLTF	TGTGCCAGCAGCTTAGGGGCAGGATTCAGCTCTGGGGCCAACGTCCTGACTTTC
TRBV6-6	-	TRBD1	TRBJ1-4	CASSYESGQHNEKLFF	TGTGCCAGCAGTTACGAATCGGGACAGCATAATGAAAAACTGTTTTTT
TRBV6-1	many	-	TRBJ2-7	CASSSLRGAGTYEQYF	TGTGCCAGCAGTTCCCTTCGCGGGGCAGGGACCTACGAGCAGTACTTC
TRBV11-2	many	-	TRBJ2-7	CASSLGVRAYEQYF	TGTGCCAGCAGCTTAGGTGTCAGGGCCTACGAGCAGTACTTC
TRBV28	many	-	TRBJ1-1	CASSLYPEAFF	TGTGCCAGCAGTTTATACCCTGAAGCTTTCTTT
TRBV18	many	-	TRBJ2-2	CASYSGIYTGELFF	TGTGCCAGCTACTCAGGGATCTACACCGGGGAGCTGTTTTTT
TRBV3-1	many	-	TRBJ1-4	CASSRASAGPEKLFF	TGTGCCAGCAGCCGGGCGAGCGCTGGGCCTGAAAAACTGTTTTTT
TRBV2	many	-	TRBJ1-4	CASSEAGREGEKLFF	TGTGCCAGCAGTGAAGCGGGAAGGGAAGGGGAAAAACTGTTTTTT
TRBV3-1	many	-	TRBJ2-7	CASSLARSYEQYF	TGTGCCAGCAGCCTGGCACGCTCCTACGAGCAGTACTTC
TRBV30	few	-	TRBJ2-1	CAWSAGPYNEQFF	TGTGCCTGGAGTGCTGGACCCTACAATGAGCAGTTCTTC
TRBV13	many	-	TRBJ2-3	CASRTLGGTDTQYF	TGTGCCAGCAGAACTCTAGGAGGGACAGATACGCAGTATTTT
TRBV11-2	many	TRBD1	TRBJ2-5	CASSAIETGKETQYF	TGTGCCAGCAGCGCCATAGAGACAGGGAAAGAGACCCAGTACTTC
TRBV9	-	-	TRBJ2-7	CASSVGPGWYEQYF	TGTGCCAGCAGCGTAGGTCCGGGGTGGTACGAGCAGTACTTC
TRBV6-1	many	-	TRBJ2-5	CASSDTGHLGGETQYF	TGTGCCAGCAGTGACACGGGACACTTGGGGGGGGAGACCCAGTACTTC
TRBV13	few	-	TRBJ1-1	CASRPGSNTEAFF	TGTGCCAGCAGGCCGGGATCCAACACTGAAGCTTTCTTT
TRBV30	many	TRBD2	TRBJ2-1	CAWSVIAGGEQFF	TGTGCCTGGAGTGTAATAGCGGGAGGCGAGCAGTTCTTC
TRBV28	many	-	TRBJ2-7	CASSSGPDSYEQYF	TGTGCCAGCAGTTCGGGACCGGACTCCTACGAGCAGTACTTC
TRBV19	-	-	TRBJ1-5	CASSMGSSNQPQHF	TGTGCCAGTAGCATGGGGAGTAGCAATCAGCCCCAGCATTTT
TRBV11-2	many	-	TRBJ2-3	CASSLVVSTGNTDTQYF	TGTGCCAGCAGCTTAGTGGTGTCGACGGGGAACACAGATACGCAGTATTTT
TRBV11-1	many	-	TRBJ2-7	CASSLVSEPGSYEQYF	TGTGCCAGCAGCTTGGTCTCCGAACCAGGATCCTACGAGCAGTACTTC
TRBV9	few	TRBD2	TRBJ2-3	CASSGGAGGIDTQYF	TGTGCCAGCAGCGGGGGAGCGGGAGGGATAGATACGCAGTATTTT
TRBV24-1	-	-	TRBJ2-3	CATRTGATDTQYF	TGTGCCACCAGGACAGGAGCCACAGATACGCAGTATTTT
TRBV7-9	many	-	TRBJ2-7	CASSLAFRTRSYEQYF	TGTGCCAGCAGCTTAGCGTTCCGGACACGCTCCTACGAGCAGTACTTC
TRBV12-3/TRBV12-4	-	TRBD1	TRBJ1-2	CASSTGQPNYGYTF	TGTGCCAGCAGTACGGGACAGCCGAACTATGGCTACACCTTC
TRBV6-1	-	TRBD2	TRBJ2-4	CASSERRLAGVSAKNIQYF	TGTGCCAGCAGTGAACGGCGTCTAGCGGGAGTATCAGCCAAAAACATTCAGTACTTC
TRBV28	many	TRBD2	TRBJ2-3	CASSLISRAGRATQYF	TGTGCCAGCAGTTTAATTAGTCGAGCGGGACGGGCTACGCAGTATTTT
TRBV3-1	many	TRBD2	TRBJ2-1	CASSQGLWEGNEQFF	TGTGCCAGCAGCCAGGGACTCTGGGAGGGCAATGAGCAGTTCTTC
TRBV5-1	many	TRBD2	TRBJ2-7	CASSSTSGGTYEQYF	TGCGCCAGCAGCTCTACTAGCGGGGGGACCTACGAGCAGTACTTC
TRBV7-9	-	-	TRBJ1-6	CASSIEQYNSPLHF	TGTGCCAGCAGCATAGAGCAGTATAATTCACCCCTCCACTTT
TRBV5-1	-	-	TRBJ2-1	CASSFRGGKDYNEQFF	TGCGCCAGCAGCTTTCGAGGGGGGAAAGACTACAATGAGCAGTTCTTC
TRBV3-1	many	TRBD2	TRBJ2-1	CASSQVLAGGNYNEQFF	TGTGCCAGCAGCCAAGTCCTAGCGGGGGGGAACTACAATGAGCAGTTCTTC
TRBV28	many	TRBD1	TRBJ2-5	CASSSPGQGAWETQYF	TGTGCCAGCAGTTCTCCGGGACAGGGGGCATGGGAGACCCAGTACTTC
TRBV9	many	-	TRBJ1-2	CASSVGSDYGYTF	TGTGCCAGCAGCGTAGGCAGCGACTATGGCTACACCTTC
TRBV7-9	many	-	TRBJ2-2	CASSLSGRPGELFF	TGTGCCAGCAGCTTATCGGGCCGGCCCGGGGAGCTGTTTTTT